Presented here are 16 T cell receptor beta chains from one specimen sequenced in a study of blood T cell repertoires in COVID-19. Here immunoSEQ multiplex PCR was the method, and the copy in TCRdb shows in-frame clones only, minus some. This sample carries nearly 350,000 clones, approximately 84% of them seen once, and the ten largest clones take approximately 0.99%. The material sequenced was PBMCs or T cells enriched from blood (not recorded which). These receptors came from a woman aged 25-40 years who had recovered from COVID-19.

The V gene is TRBV9, the J gene TRBJ1-1; D gene uncertain. This CDR3 comprises 13 residues. Germline V CDR1 and CDR2: SGDLS, YYNGEE. V was trimmed by 3 bases and J by 1 base, leaving 7 bases between them. CDR3 in amino acids: CASSARGNTEAFF. CDR3 DNA sequence: TGTGCCAGCAGCGCCCGCGGGAACACTGAAGCTTTCTTT.

The chain is built from TRBV5-4 and TRBJ1-6; D gene unclear. V was clipped by 1 base and J by 7 bases, with 15 bases between them. Germline lookup yields CDR1 SGHNT and CDR2 YYREEE (reference sequence). The length of the CDR3 is 16 residues. In nucleotides, the CDR3 is TGTGCCAGCAGCTTGCGGCCCCCCTCGGAGAATTCACCCCTCCACTTT. Protein: CASSLRPPSENSPLHF. The entire variable domain, with the rest obtained from reference TRBV5-4 and TRBJ1-6, is as follows: ETGVTQSPTHLIKTRGQQVTLRCSSQSGHNTVSWYQQALGQGPQFIFQYYREEENGRGNFPPRFSGLQFPNYSSELNVNALELDDSALYLCASSLRPPSENSPLHFGNGTRLTVT.

This chain uses TRBV6-5 with TRBJ2-7, with D maybe TRBD1 (6 bases). The CDR3 is 13 residues long. Trimming took off 8 bases at V and 6 bases at J, with 17 bases between the two ends. CDR1 is MNHEY and CDR2 is SVGAGI in the germline V gene. This CDR3 is CASSLYRDGEQYF. CDR3 sequence (DNA): TGTGCCAGCTCCCTCTACAGGGATGGCGAGCAGTACTTC.

The table lists this clone with a few counts. The chain joins TRBV7-2 to TRBJ1-2, with D unclear. The germline V gene encodes CDR1 SGHTA and CDR2 FQGNSA. Trimming cost V 4 bases and J 5 bases, with 17 bases left between them. The CDR3 runs to 15 residues. CDR3 protein: CASSSNEGFWYGYTF. The CDR3 coding sequence is TGTGCCAGCAGCTCAAACGAGGGCTTTTGGTATGGCTACACCTTC.

V is TRBV5-1 and J is TRBJ2-5, with TRBD2 matching over 7 bases. This CDR3 is built from 14 residues. The germline gives CDR1 SGHRS, CDR2 YFSETQ. V dropped 4 bases and J dropped 3; count of bases not matched to a gene: 6. Here the CDR3 reads CASSLGGFKETQYF. The CDR3 bases are TGCGCCAGCAGCCTGGGAGGGTTTAAAGAGACCCAGTACTTC. Variable domain in full (rest from reference TRBV5-1 and TRBJ2-5): KAGVTQTPRYLIKTRGQQVTLSCSPISGHRSVSWYQQTPGQGLQFLFEYFSETQRNKGNFPGRFSGRQFSNSRSEMNVSTLELGDSALYLCASSLGGFKETQYFGPGTRLLVL.

The chain links TRBV6-2 or TRBV6-3 to TRBJ1-6, with a possible D match to TRBD1 (6 bases). CDR1 MNHEY and CDR2 SVGEGT come from the germline V gene. The CDR3 length is 16 residues. The germline V and J ends were trimmed by 4 bases and 9 bases, with 19 bases remaining between them. The CDR3 loop reads CASSSPLQGVASPLHF. DNA of the CDR3: TGTGCCAGCAGTTCCCCCCTACAGGGAGTCGCTTCACCCCTCCACTTT.

This clone was counted once. The chain combines TRBV18 with TRBJ2-2; TRBD1 aligns across 10 bases. This CDR3 is built from 16 residues. The V segment lost 1 base and the J segment 5 bases; nucleotides outside the gene matches: 4. From germline, CDR1 is KGHSH and CDR2 LQKENI. As DNA, the CDR3 is TGTGCCAGCTCACCACGACGGACAGGGGGTACCGGGGAGCTGTTTTTT. It yields the protein CASSPRRTGGTGELFF.

The V gene is TRBV24-1, the J gene TRBJ1-1, with D unclear. V lost 3 bases, J lost 5 bases, and 12 bases lay in between. Germline V gene data show CDR1 as KGHDR and CDR2 as SFDVKD. The CDR3 is 14 residues long. CDR3: CATSDTKDMTEAFF. CDR3 DNA sequence: TGTGCCACCAGTGATACCAAAGACATGACTGAAGCTTTCTTT.

This clone was counted once. V usage is TRBV28 and J usage is TRBJ1-1; unclear D gene. V lost 2 bases, J lost 3 bases, and 7 bases lay in between. There are 13 residues in the CDR3. Per germline, CDR1 MDHEN and CDR2 SYDVKM. CDR3 nucleotides: TGTGCCAGCAGTTTAGCCAGGTACACTGAAGCTTTCTTT. Translating it yields CASSLARYTEAFF. Complete variable domain (other parts from reference TRBV28 and TRBJ1-1): DVKVTQSSRYLVKRTGEKVFLECVQDMDHENMFWYRQDPGLGLRLIYFSYDVKMKEKGDIPEGYSVSREKKERFSLILESASTNQTSMYLCASSLARYTEAFFGQGTRLTVV.

The J gene is TRBJ2-1, the V gene TRBV7-6; 9 nucleotides align to TRBD1. Germline CDR1 reads SGHVS; CDR2 reads FNYEAQ. Losses at the gene ends were 5 bases for V and 6 bases for J; bases not matched to a gene: 11. This CDR3 contains 16 residues. The CDR3 protein is CASSRFTGGNGNEQFF. The CDR3 DNA sequence: TGTGCCAGCAGCCGATTTACAGGGGGCAATGGCAATGAGCAGTTCTTC. Full variable domain (outside the CDR3, taken from reference TRBV7-6 and TRBJ2-1): GAGVSQSPRYKVTKRGQDVALRCDPISGHVSLYWYRQALGQGPEFLTYFNYEAQQDKSGLPNDRFSAERPEGSISTLTIQRTEQRDSAMYRCASSRFTGGNGNEQFFGPGTRLTVL.

The rearrangement joins TRBV6-2 or TRBV6-3 to TRBJ1-2, with TRBD1 matching 8 bases. The length of the CDR3 is 18 residues. Germline lookup yields CDR1 MNHEY and CDR2 SVGEGT. With 0 bases clipped from V and 5 bases from J, the junction kept 14 bases outside the gene matches. The CDR3 sequence is CASSYSPGQVEFRYGYTF. CDR3 nucleotides: TGTGCCAGCAGTTACTCGCCGGGACAGGTTGAGTTTAGGTATGGCTACACCTTC.

The rearrangement joins TRBV28 to TRBJ2-7, with D tentatively TRBD1 (6 bases). The CDR3 totals 15 residues. Germline CDR1 is MDHEN and CDR2 is SYDVKM. The germline V and J ends were trimmed by 5 bases and 3 bases, with 17 bases remaining between them. The CDR3 DNA follows: TGTGCCAGCAGTAACCTTGGACAGACACACTACGAGCAGTACTTC. Translation gives CASSNLGQTHYEQYF.

The chain combines TRBV21-1 with TRBJ2-2; the table's TRBD1 call for D was not verified on the DNA. TRBV21-1 is described as a pseudogene. The length of the CDR3 is 17 residues. CDR3 sequence (DNA): TGTGCCAGCAGCCCCGCCGGGACAGGCGCGAACACCGGGGAGCTGTTTTTT. It yields the protein CASSPAGTGANTGELFF.

Only one count was recorded for this clone. V and J are TRBV5-4 and TRBJ1-6; a possible D gene is TRBD1 (5 bases). Trimming cost V 0 bases and J 7 bases, with 11 bases left between them. The CDR3 is made up of 15 amino acids. From germline, CDR1 is SGHNT and CDR2 YYREEE (reference sequence). The CDR3 spells CASSLESGRNSPLHF. The CDR3 DNA reads TGTGCCAGCAGCTTGGAGTCAGGGCGGAATTCACCCCTCCACTTT.

This clone was counted only a few times. The chain carries TRBV4-1 and TRBJ1-2, with TRBD1 matching 10 bases. Germline V gene sequence: CDR1 MGHRA, CDR2 YSYEKL. The CDR3 runs 15 residues. Trimming at V came to 3 bases and at J to 3 bases, leaving 4 bases not matched to a gene. CDR3: CASSQAGTGDYGYTF. The CDR3 DNA sequence: TGCGCCAGCAGCCAGGCCGGGACAGGGGACTATGGCTACACCTTC.

V gene TRBV7-9 combines with J gene TRBJ2-1; D is perhaps TRBD2 (6 bases). The V gene lost 0 bases and the J gene lost 15 bases, with 9 bases spanning the gap. The CDR3 sequence is 11 residues long. In germline, CDR1 is SEHNR, CDR2 FQNEAQ (reference sequence). CDR3 sequence reads: CASSLAEGSFF. The CDR3 DNA reads TGTGCCAGCAGCTTAGCGGAGGGTTCGTTCTTC.